The rows below give T cell receptor beta chains drawn from one sample of a study of beta chain features in type 1 diabetes. TCRdb's copy holds only in-frame clones and misses some; the assay was immunoSEQ multiplex PCR. The table includes hundreds of thousands of clones, 15% to 18% detected once. Sequences were obtained from naive CD4+ T cells from blood. The receptors were sampled from a man aged 18-30 years in good health. The CDR3 runs from the conserved cysteine through the conserved F or W. A D gene is named only where the DNA matches it firmly. Clone size appears in some rows only: once, few, many, or a class for an expanded clone.

d_gene	j_gene	v_gene	abundance	CDR3nt	CDR3aa
TRBD2	TRBJ2-3	TRBV5-4	few	TGTGCCAGCAGCTTGATCGTTCTAGCGGGCACAGATACGCAGTATTTT	CASSLIVLAGTDTQYF
-	TRBJ2-7	TRBV28	few	TGTGCCAGCAGTCCTCCGGGACAAACCTACGAGCAGTACTTC	CASSPPGQTYEQYF
TRBD1	TRBJ2-7	TRBV5-1	few	TGCGCCAGCAGCTTGGCAACAGGGGACGGCTCCTACGAGCAGTACTTC	CASSLATGDGSYEQYF
TRBD1	TRBJ2-7	TRBV7-6	-	TGTGCCAGCAGCTTGGGACAGGGGTTGACCTCCTACGAGCAGTACTTC	CASSLGQGLTSYEQYF
-	TRBJ1-1	TRBV6-5	-	TGTGCCAGCAGCAGAGGGTTGATGAACACTGAAGCTTTCTTT	CASSRGLMNTEAFF
-	TRBJ1-1	TRBV7-3	few	TGTGCCAGCAGCTTTACAGGTGGATATCCAAACACTGAAGCTTTCTTT	CASSFTGGYPNTEAFF
-	TRBJ1-1	TRBV5-8	-	TGTGCCAGCAGCTTGGCCCAGAACACTGAAGCTTTCTTT	CASSLAQNTEAFF
-	TRBJ1-1	TRBV4-1	few	TGCGCCAGCAGCCAGGGACCGGCCGAGACTGAAGCTTTCTTT	CASSQGPAETEAFF
-	TRBJ2-1	TRBV4-1	-	TGCGCCAGCAGCCAAGATCAGGGAAGGAGGAATGAGCAGTTCTTC	CASSQDQGRRNEQFF
TRBD2	TRBJ2-5	TRBV4-2	-	TGTGCCAGCAGCCACAGCGGGGGCCAAGAGACCCAGTACTTC	CASSHSGGQETQYF
-	TRBJ2-7	TRBV29-1	-	TGCAGCGTTGGAGGGGGGCGTCCCTGGGGCTACGAGCAGTACTTC	CSVGGGRPWGYEQYF